The entry below gives a single TCR beta chain sequence along with its context. These data come from a study of response to subunit inactivated influenza vaccine. In TCRdb, the RT-PCR reads were re-called with MiXCR into one record per CDR3 protein. The data show about 570,000 distinct CDR3 sequences, over 9% seen once. This CDR3 region has 15 residues. V dropped 5 bases and J dropped 0 bases, with 12 bases sitting between them. The germline V gene encodes CDR1 SGHKS and CDR2 YYEKEE (reference sequence). These sequences were also reported in another study, on T cells expressing NK-cell markers. That work states: Beta-chain TCR cDNA was generated via 5'RACE template switching with UMIs. One of the eight sequenced donors was seronegative, whereas the other seven were HCMV-seropositive. Sorting was restricted to alpha-beta TCR T cells by an anti-gamma-delta TCR antibody in several experiments.

This chain uses TRBV5-5 with TRBJ1-5; possible D gene TRBD1, 5 bases. The sequence was obtained from a man between 50 and 59 years old who received an inactivated influenza vaccine. The source was PBMCs from blood, collected on the day of vaccination. The CDR3 DNA reads TGTGCCAGCAGTCGGGGACGGAATAGCAATCAGCCCCAGCATTTT. Encoded protein: CASSRGRNSNQPQHF.